This T cell receptor beta chain is from a study of blood T cell repertoires in COVID-19 (dated by TCRdb to about 2020). Notes on the research overall: Collaborator samples came from the United States, Italy and Spain and covered acute and convalescent phases of COVID-19. The material from the prospective study consisted of cDNA or gDNA derived from T cells, B-cell-depleted T cells, or PBMCs. Subjects who had been exposed to COVID-19, were actively infected with it, or had recovered from it provided the deeply sampled blood TCRbeta repertoires that made up the dataset. The repertoires were released in a freely available public database intended as a resource for research on the immune response to SARS-CoV-2. Samples came from the ongoing ImmuneRACE study (first 160 participants) plus 1,254 subjects from 6 global collaborators. A de-identified subject ID, COVID-19 status, age in years and sex were almost always included in the sample metadata. Where available, HLA class I and class II types were obtained from metadata supplied by the sample provider rather than from assay-based typing. Results and caveats for the whole study, not just this receptor: The amount of clinical and demographic metadata varied by source and participant and was provided uncurated.

TCRbeta CDR3 regions were amplified from genomic DNA by means of the immunoSEQ Assay, a bias-controlled multiplex PCR. As for the authors' bioinformatics: Nucleated cell counts per sample were estimated from amplification of reference gene primers within the assay. To quantify the absolute abundance of each unique TCRbeta CDR3 rearrangement, sequence reads were collapsed and filtered. For each sample, productive Simpson clonality was calculated as the square root of Simpson's diversity index over productive rearrangements. The source is immuneACCESS, and TCRdb retained only in-frame sequences with V and J called. Part of the clones is not carried over; for the studies checked, unresolved V genes explain less than half of this, and the remainder is unexplained. D and trimming come from the DNA, and the V and J calls and clone size come from that table. Here the sample has some 270,000 clones; around 89% occur a single time. The ten largest clones add up to around 0.8% of the sample.

For this clone: The clone's antigen remains unknown. Per-nucleotide qualities are absent, and no much larger clonotype sits a single base away. This sample also contains other DNA sequences that code for the same CDR3.

CDR1 is given as KGHSH and CDR2 as LQKENI, both from the germline V gene. V and J lose 2 bases and 8 bases, and a span of 7 bases separates them. The CDR3, cysteine through phenylalanine, is 12 amino acids long. The retained sequence is limited to the CDR3, 36 bases, with the frame set at the first base. The collaborating institutions used their own protocols to collect whole blood in K2EDTA tubes. For TCRbeta analysis, collaborators shipped samples as frozen whole blood, isolated PBMCs, or DNA extracted from either of those sample types. The sample consisted of peripheral blood. The chain is made from TRBV18 and TRBJ2-1; the D gene remains uncertain. This sequence originates from a man aged 25-40 years with acute or convalescent COVID-19. At the DNA level, the sequence is TGTGCCAGCTCACCATCCCGGGATGAGCAGTTCTTC. The translation is CASSPSRDEQFF. The entire variable domain, with the stretches around the CDR3 drawn from the reference TRBV18 and TRBJ2-1 proteins, is NAGVMQNPRHLVRRRGQEARLRCSPMKGHSHVYWYRQLPEEGLKFMVYLQKENIIDESGMPKERFSAEFPKEGPSILRIQQVVRGDSAAYFCASSPSRDEQFFGPGTRLTVL.